This T cell receptor (beta chain) was profiled in a study of blood T cell repertoires in COVID-19. Profiled with immunoSEQ multiplex PCR; TCRdb holds only in-frame clones, not every one. The sample lists a few hundred thousand clones, about 87% occurring once. Germline values: CDR1 SGHNT, CDR2 YENEEA. The CDR3 is 13 residues long. Trimming took 3 bases from V and 7 from J, leaving 10 bases between them. Recruits, aged about 18 to 100 years, lived in 20 to 30 US areas. Participants had their cohort set by participant-reported clinical history. The sample consisted of PBMCs or T cells enriched from blood (not recorded which). This chain links TRBV11-3 with TRBJ1-5; D gene ambiguous. This TCR was recovered from a man aged 40-55 years in a cohort exposed to, infected with or recovered from COVID-19 (not recorded which). CDR3 region: CASSFYSWQPQHF. The CDR3 DNA is TGTGCCAGCAGCTTCTACAGCTGGCAGCCCCAGCATTTT.